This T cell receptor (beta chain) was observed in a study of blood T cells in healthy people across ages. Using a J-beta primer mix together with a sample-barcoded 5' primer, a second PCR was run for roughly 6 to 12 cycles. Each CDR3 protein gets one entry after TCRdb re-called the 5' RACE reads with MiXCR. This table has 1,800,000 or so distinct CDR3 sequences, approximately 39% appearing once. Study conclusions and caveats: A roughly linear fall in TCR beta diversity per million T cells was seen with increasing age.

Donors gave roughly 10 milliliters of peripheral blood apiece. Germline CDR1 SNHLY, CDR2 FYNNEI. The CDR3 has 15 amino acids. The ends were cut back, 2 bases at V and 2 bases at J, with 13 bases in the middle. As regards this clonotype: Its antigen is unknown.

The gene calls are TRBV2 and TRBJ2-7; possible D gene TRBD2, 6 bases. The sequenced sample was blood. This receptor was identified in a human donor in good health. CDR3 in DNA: TGTGCCAGCAGTGAATGGCGGGACCGGACCTACGAGCAGTACTTC. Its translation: CASSEWRDRTYEQYF.